The 19 T cell receptor beta chains below were found in one sample sequenced in a study of cytomegalovirus exposure and HLA in healthy donors (dated by TCRdb to about 2017). Library preparation used the immunoSEQ multiplex PCR assay. For the multiplex PCR, a mixture combining 60 forward primers for TCR Vbeta segments and 13 reverse primers for TCR Jbeta segments was used. The source is immuneACCESS, and TCRdb retained only in-frame sequences with V and J called. Part of the clones is not carried over; for the studies checked, unresolved V genes explain less than half of this, and the remainder is unexplained. The sample table shows more than 65,000 clones, and roughly four fifths are seen once. Of the sample, approximately 12% falls within the top ten clones. Sequenced: PBMCs. Receptors originate from a woman aged 60-75 years in good health and CMV-seropositive.

J is TRBJ2-7 and V is TRBV4-1, with TRBD2 as a possible D gene (5 bases). This CDR3 spans 16 amino acids. V lost 0 bases, J lost 2 bases, and 14 bases lay in between. Germline V lookup: CDR1 MGHRA, CDR2 YSYEKL. The CDR3 sequence is CASSQDGRALAYEQYF. The DNA of the CDR3 is TGCGCCAGCAGCCAAGATGGGCGGGCCCTTGCCTACGAGCAGTACTTC.

V usage is TRBV6-1 and J usage is TRBJ2-7; 9 positions match TRBD1. The CDR3 contains 15 residues. CDR1 MNHNS and CDR2 SASEGT come from the germline V gene. J gave up 6 bases and V 5 bases, and 11 bases lay outside the gene matches. In DNA, the CDR3 is TGTGCCAGCAGTCCCCGGGACAGGGCGTCCGGCGAGCAGTACTTC. Its translation is CASSPRDRASGEQYF.

The chain recombines TRBV5-1 with TRBJ2-7, with 10 bases fitting TRBD1. Unmatched junction bases numbered 5, after V lost 4 bases and J lost 4 bases. CDR1 and CDR2 from the germline V gene are SGHRS and YFSETQ. The CDR3 runs to 14 residues. The CDR3 bases are TGCGCCAGCAGCCCGGGACAGGGGTTTTACGAGCAGTACTTC. Its translation: CASSPGQGFYEQYF.

The V and J genes are TRBV4-2 and TRBJ1-1, with D perhaps matching TRBD1 (6 bases). Germline V gene sequence: CDR1 LGHNA, CDR2 YNFKEQ. V lost 1 base to trimming and J lost 7 bases, with 7 bases between them. This CDR3 has 12 residues. CDR3 coding DNA: TGTGCCAGCAGCCAAGGGGGGCGTGAAGCTTTCTTT. It translates to CASSQGGREAFF.

The rearrangement links TRBV13 to TRBJ2-7, with D tentatively TRBD2 (5 bases). This CDR3 has 14 amino acids. V was pared by 5 bases and J by 7 bases, with 18 bases between. Germline values: CDR1 PRHDT, CDR2 FYEKMQ (reference sequence). The CDR3 reads CASSQTSDRGEQYF. The CDR3 nucleotides read TGTGCCAGCAGCCAGACGTCGGACCGGGGTGAGCAGTACTTC.

The V gene is TRBV7-9, the J gene TRBJ1-5; the D is unclear. The CDR3 extends over 12 amino acids. Trimming stripped 4 bases from V and 5 bases from J, with 6 bases between. The germline V gene encodes CDR1 SEHNR and CDR2 FQNEAQ (reference sequence). Here the CDR3 DNA reads TGTGCCAGCAGCTCAACGGATCAGCCCCAGCATTTT. It is translated as CASSSTDQPQHF.

The chain combines TRBV15 with TRBJ1-6, with TRBD1 as a possible D gene (5 bases). This CDR3 has 12 amino acids. V lost 0 bases, J lost 14 bases, and 8 bases lay in between. Germline-derived CDR1 and CDR2 are LNHNV and YYDKDF (reference sequence). The CDR3 DNA follows: TGTGCCACCAGCAGAGAGGGGGGAACCCTCCACTTT. The encoded protein is CATSREGGTLHF. Based on the CDR3 plus reference TRBV15 and TRBJ1-6, the full variable domain is DAMVIQNPRYQVTQFGKPVTLSCSQTLNHNVMYWYQQKSSQAPKLLFHYYDKDFNNEADTPDNFQSRRPNTSFCFLDIRSPGLGDTAMYLCATSREGGTLHFGNGTRLTVT.

The chain has TRBV19 and TRBJ1-4, with D tentatively TRBD1 (5 bases). The CDR3 has 14 residues. Trimming left V 1 base short and J 10 bases short, with 13 bases between. From germline, CDR1 is LNHDA and CDR2 SQIVND (reference sequence). As DNA, the CDR3 is TGTGCCAGTAGTATAGTGGCAGGGTCCGGAAAACTGTTTTTT. It specifies CASSIVAGSGKLFF. Full variable domain (missing parts from reference TRBV19 and TRBJ1-4): DGGITQSPKYLFRKEGQNVTLSCEQNLNHDAMYWYRQDPGQGLRLIYYSQIVNDFQKGDIAEGYSVSREKKESFPLTVTSAQKNPTAFYLCASSIVAGSGKLFFGSGTQLSVL.

The chain couples TRBV7-2 to TRBJ2-7; D is uncertain. The length of the CDR3 is 13 residues. Germline V CDR1 and CDR2: SGHTA, FQGNSA. V shed 0 bases and J shed 4 bases, with 7 bases lying between them. The CDR3 region is CASSLARDYEQYF. The CDR3 DNA reads TGTGCCAGCAGCTTAGCGCGAGATTACGAGCAGTACTTC.

The chain carries TRBV6-1 and TRBJ2-1, with D possibly being TRBD2 (6 bases). Trimming stripped 4 bases from V and 5 bases from J, with 21 bases between. From germline, CDR1 is MNHNS and CDR2 SASEGT. The CDR3 has 17 residues. The CDR3 sequence: CASSGPTLARVNNEQFF. The CDR3 coding sequence is TGTGCCAGCAGTGGGCCGACGCTAGCGCGAGTGAACAATGAGCAGTTCTTC.

This clone has just one count. The chain is built from TRBV4-1 and TRBJ2-7; TRBD1 aligns across 8 bases. J was trimmed by 4 bases and V by 0 bases; bases with no gene match: 5. Germline-derived CDR1 and CDR2 are MGHRA and YSYEKL. CDR3 length equals 15 residues. The CDR3 sequence is CASSQDLNRGYEQYF. The CDR3 nucleotides are TGCGCCAGCAGCCAAGATTTGAACAGGGGGTACGAGCAGTACTTC.

The V and J genes are TRBV7-6 and TRBJ2-7; 7 positions agree with TRBD2. With 1 base clipped from V and 3 bases from J, the junction kept 6 bases outside the gene matches. This CDR3 has 15 amino acids. CDR1 is SGHVS, CDR2 FNYEAQ, per germline. The CDR3 region is CASSLGSSGDYEQYF. The CDR3 bases are TGTGCCAGCAGCTTAGGTTCTAGCGGTGACTACGAGCAGTACTTC. Complete variable domain (other parts from reference TRBV7-6 and TRBJ2-7): GAGVSQSPRYKVTKRGQDVALRCDPISGHVSLYWYRQALGQGPEFLTYFNYEAQQDKSGLPNDRFSAERPEGSISTLTIQRTEQRDSAMYRCASSLGSSGDYEQYFGPGTRLTVT.

The chain carries TRBV7-9 and TRBJ2-5; D uncertain. Germline CDR1 is SEHNR and CDR2 is FQNEAQ (reference sequence). The CDR3 length is 12 residues. V was cut by 4 bases and J by 0 bases, with 3 bases left in between. CDR3 sequence: CASSYNQETQYF. The DNA for the CDR3 is TGTGCCAGCAGCTACAACCAAGAGACCCAGTACTTC.

The table lists this clone with a few counts. The chain carries TRBV6-1 and TRBJ2-5, with 9 positions matching TRBD2. CDR3 size: 14 residues. The germline CDR1 and CDR2 sequences are MNHNS and SASEGT. The V gene end was trimmed by 5 bases and the J gene end by 9 bases; junction bases not matched to a gene: 10. DNA of the CDR3: TGTGCCAGCAGTAGGGAGACTAGCGGAGCGGCCCAGTACTTC. This gives the protein CASSRETSGAAQYF.

The chain is built from TRBV28 and TRBJ2-7; 7 bases map to TRBD1. Germline values: CDR1 MDHEN, CDR2 SYDVKM. This CDR3 spans 13 amino acids. J gave up 7 bases and V 10 bases, and 13 bases lay outside the gene matches. The DNA of the CDR3 is TGTGCCACAACGCCTACAGGGGCAAGGGAGCAGTACTTC. Translated, it gives CATTPTGAREQYF.

The genes are TRBV7-8 and TRBJ2-7; 9 nucleotides match TRBD1. The CDR3 totals 16 residues. Germline V gene sequence: CDR1 SGHVS, CDR2 FQNEAQ. Trimming at V came to 1 base and at J to 4 bases, leaving 8 bases not matched to a gene. CDR3 sequence reads: CASSLEGRTGVYEQYF. For the CDR3, the DNA is TGTGCCAGCAGCTTAGAGGGGAGGACAGGGGTTTACGAGCAGTACTTC.

The V and J genes are TRBV4-1 and TRBJ2-3; 9 bases fit TRBD2. In germline, CDR1 is MGHRA, CDR2 YSYEKL. The CDR3 spans 16 residues. V lost 0 bases, J lost 6 bases, and 7 bases stayed unmatched. The DNA of the CDR3 is TGCGCCAGCAGCCAAGATCTTAGCGGGAGAGAGGATACGCAGTATTTT. Translated, it gives CASSQDLSGREDTQYF.

This clone appeared a few times. V is TRBV5-4 and J is TRBJ1-1; D is possibly TRBD1 (5 bases). The V gene lost 4 bases and the J gene lost 1 base, with 14 bases spanning the gap. Germline loops: CDR1 SGHNT, CDR2 YYREEE (reference sequence). The CDR3 totals 15 residues. DNA for the CDR3: TGTGCCAGCAGCGGGGGGGGAGGGAGGAACACTGAAGCTTTCTTT. It yields the protein CASSGGGGRNTEAFF. Based on the CDR3 plus reference TRBV5-4 and TRBJ1-1, the full variable domain is ETGVTQSPTHLIKTRGQQVTLRCSSQSGHNTVSWYQQALGQGPQFIFQYYREEENGRGNFPPRFSGLQFPNYSSELNVNALELDDSALYLCASSGGGGRNTEAFFGQGTRLTVV.

The chain recombines TRBV18 with TRBJ2-7; 9 bases fit TRBD1. The CDR3 sequence is 14 residues long. The germline CDR1 and CDR2 sequences are KGHSH and LQKENI. V lost 3 bases to trimming and J lost 4 bases; unmatched junction nucleotides: 4. The CDR3 region is CASSPRDREYEQYF. DNA of the CDR3: TGTGCCAGCTCACCGCGGGACAGGGAGTACGAGCAGTACTTC.